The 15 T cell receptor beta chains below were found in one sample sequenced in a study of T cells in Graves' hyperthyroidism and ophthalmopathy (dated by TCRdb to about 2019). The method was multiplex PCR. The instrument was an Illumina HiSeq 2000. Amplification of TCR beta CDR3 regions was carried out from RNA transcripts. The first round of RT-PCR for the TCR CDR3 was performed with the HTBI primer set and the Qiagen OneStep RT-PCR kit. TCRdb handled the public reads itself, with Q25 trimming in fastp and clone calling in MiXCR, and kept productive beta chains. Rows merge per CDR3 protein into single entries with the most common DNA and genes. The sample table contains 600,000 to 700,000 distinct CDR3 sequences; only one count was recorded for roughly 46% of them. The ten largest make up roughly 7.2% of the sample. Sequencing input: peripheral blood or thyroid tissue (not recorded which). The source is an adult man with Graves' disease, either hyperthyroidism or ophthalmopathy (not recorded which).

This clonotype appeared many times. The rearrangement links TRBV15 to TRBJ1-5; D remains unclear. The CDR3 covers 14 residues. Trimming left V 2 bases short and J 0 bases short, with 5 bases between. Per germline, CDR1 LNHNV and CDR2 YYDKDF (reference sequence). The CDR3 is CATSRRNSNQPQHF. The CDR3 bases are TGTGCCACCAGCAGAAGGAATAGCAATCAGCCCCAGCATTTT.

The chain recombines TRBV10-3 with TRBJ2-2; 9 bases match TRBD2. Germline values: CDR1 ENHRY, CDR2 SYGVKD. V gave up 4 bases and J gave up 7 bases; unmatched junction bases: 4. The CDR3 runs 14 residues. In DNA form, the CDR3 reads TGTGCCATCAGTGTAGCGGGAGCGAGCGGGGAGCTGTTTTTT. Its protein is CAISVAGASGELFF.

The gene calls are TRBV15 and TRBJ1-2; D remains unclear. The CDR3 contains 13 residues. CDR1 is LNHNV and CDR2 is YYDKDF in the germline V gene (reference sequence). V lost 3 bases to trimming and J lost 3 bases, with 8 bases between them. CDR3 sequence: CATSSLGHYGYTF. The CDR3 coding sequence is TGTGCCACCAGCAGCTTGGGTCACTATGGCTACACCTTC.

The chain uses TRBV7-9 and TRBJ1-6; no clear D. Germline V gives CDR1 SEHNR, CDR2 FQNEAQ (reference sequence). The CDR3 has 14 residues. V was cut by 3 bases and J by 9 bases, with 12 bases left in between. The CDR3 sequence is CASSFGSHGSPLHF. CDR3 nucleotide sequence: TGTGCCAGCAGCTTCGGGTCCCATGGTTCACCCCTCCACTTT.

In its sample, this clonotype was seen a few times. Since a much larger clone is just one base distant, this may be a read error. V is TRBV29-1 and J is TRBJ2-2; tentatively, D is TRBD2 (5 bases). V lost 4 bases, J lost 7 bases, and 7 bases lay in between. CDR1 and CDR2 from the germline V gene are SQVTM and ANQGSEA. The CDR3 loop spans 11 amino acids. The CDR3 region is CSVGRGGELFF. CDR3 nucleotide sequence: TGCAGCGTTGGTCGGGGCGGGGAGCTGTTTTTT.

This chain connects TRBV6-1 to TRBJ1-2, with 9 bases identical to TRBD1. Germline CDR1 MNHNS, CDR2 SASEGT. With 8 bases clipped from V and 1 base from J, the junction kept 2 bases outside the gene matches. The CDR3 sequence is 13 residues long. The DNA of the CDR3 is TGTGCCAGCCGGACAGGGGTTAACTATGGCTACACCTTC. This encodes CASRTGVNYGYTF.

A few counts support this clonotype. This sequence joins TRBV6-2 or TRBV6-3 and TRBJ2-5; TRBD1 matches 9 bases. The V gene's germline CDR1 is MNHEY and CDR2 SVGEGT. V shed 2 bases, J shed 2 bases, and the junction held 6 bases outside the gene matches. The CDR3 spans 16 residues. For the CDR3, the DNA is TGTGCCAGCAGTTACCGGACAGGGGAAATTCAAGAGACCCAGTACTTC. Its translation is CASSYRTGEIQETQYF.

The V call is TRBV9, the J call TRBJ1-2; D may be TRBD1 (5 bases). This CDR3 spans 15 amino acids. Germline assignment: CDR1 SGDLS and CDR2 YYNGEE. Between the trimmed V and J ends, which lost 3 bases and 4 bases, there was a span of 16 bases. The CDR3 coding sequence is TGTGCCAGCAGCGAGGACGGGGAGGGGAGCTATGGCTACACCTTC. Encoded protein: CASSEDGEGSYGYTF.

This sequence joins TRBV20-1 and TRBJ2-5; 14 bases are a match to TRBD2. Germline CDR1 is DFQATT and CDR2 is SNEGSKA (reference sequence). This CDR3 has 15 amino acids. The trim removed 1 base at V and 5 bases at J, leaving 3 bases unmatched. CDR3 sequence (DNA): TGCAGTGCTAGAGGGACTAGCGGGAGGACCGAGACCCAGTACTTC. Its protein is CSARGTSGRTETQYF.

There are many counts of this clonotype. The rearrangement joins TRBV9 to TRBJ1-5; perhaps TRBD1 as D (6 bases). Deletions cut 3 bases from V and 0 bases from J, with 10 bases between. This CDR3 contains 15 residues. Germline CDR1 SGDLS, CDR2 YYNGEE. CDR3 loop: CASSATGISNQPQHF. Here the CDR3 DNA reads TGTGCCAGCAGCGCTACAGGGATTAGCAATCAGCCCCAGCATTTT.

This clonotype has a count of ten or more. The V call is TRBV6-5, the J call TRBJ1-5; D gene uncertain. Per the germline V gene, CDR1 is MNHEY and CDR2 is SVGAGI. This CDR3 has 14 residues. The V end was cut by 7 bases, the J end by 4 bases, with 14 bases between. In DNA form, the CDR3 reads TGTGCCAGCACTGTGGCGGGTGGGAATCAGCCCCAGCATTTT. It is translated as CASTVAGGNQPQHF.

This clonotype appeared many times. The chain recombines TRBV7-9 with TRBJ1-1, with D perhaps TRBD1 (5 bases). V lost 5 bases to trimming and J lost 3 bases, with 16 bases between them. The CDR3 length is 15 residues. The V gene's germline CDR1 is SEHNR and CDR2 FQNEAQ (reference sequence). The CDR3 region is CASSAAGGWDTEAFF. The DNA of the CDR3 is TGTGCCAGCAGCGCCGCGGGGGGGTGGGACACTGAAGCTTTCTTT. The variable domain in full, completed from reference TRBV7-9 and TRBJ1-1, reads DTGVSQNPRHKITKRGQNVTFRCDPISEHNRLYWYRQTLGQGPEFLTYFQNEAQLEKSRLLSDRFSAERPKGSFSTLEIQRTEQGDSAMYLCASSAAGGWDTEAFFGQGTRLTVV.

The CDR3 DNA sequence: TGTGCCAGCAGCCCGTCGGACCGGGGTTATGAAAAACTGTTTTTT. Its translation is CASSPSDRGYEKLFF. The J gene is TRBJ1-4, the V gene TRBV5-4; D is unresolved. CDR3 length: 15 amino acids. Trimming took 4 bases from V and 6 from J, leaving 16 bases between them. Germline CDR1 SGHNT, CDR2 YYREEE (reference sequence). Together with reference TRBV5-4 and TRBJ1-4, the CDR3 gives the full variable domain: ETGVTQSPTHLIKTRGQQVTLRCSSQSGHNTVSWYQQALGQGPQFIFQYYREEENGRGNFPPRFSGLQFPNYSSELNVNALELDDSALYLCASSPSDRGYEKLFFGSGTQLSVL.

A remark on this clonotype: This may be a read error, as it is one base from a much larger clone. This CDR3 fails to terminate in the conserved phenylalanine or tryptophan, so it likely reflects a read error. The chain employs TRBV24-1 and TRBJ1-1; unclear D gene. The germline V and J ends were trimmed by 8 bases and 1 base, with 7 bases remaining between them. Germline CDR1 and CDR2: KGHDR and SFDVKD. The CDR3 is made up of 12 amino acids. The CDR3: CATMGSNTEAFS. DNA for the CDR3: TGTGCCACCATGGGGTCGAACACTGAAGCTTTCTCT.

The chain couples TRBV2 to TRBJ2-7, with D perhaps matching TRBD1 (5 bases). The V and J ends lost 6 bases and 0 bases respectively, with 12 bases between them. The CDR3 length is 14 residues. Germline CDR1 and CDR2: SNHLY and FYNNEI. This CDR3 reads CASRWQGFSYEQYF. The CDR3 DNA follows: TGTGCCAGCAGGTGGCAGGGATTCTCCTACGAGCAGTACTTC.